In its sample, the clone carrying this T cell receptor beta chain was seen many times. Its antigen is not known. This sample was taken from a study of T-cell reconstitution after alpha-beta-depleted transplantation in children. Regarding the study as a whole: Recipient T cells and thymic progenitors that survived were the source of the high TCRbeta diversity seen at day 60 in some patients.

The TCRbeta library was prepared with unique molecular identifiers. From the PCR reads, TCRdb called clonotypes with MiXCR, one entry per CDR3 protein. Of approximately 240,000 distinct CDR3 sequences listed, 11% were seen once; the top ten hold about 28%. This CDR3 region has 14 residues. V shed 4 bases and J 4 bases; nucleotides not matched to a gene: 0. Germline V lookup: CDR1 ENHRY, CDR2 SYGVKD. The TCR comes from a child less than two years old with acute myeloid leukemia, due to receive a stem cell transplant. The genes are TRBV10-3 and TRBJ2-7; 14 positions agree with TRBD2. Sequencing was performed on PBMCs, taken before TCRalphabeta/CD19-depleted stem cell transplant. The CDR3 reads CAISGLAGGYEQYF. DNA of the CDR3: TGTGCCATCAGTGGACTAGCGGGAGGGTACGAGCAGTACTTC.